A single sample gave rise to the 24 T cell receptor beta chains below, sequenced in a study of T cells in localized non-small cell lung cancer. The table came from immunoSEQ multiplex PCR; TCRdb's copy has only in-frame clones and leaves some out. The repertoire holds under 20,000 clones, with around 84% as singletons. This sample comprised peripheral blood, obtained before any cancer treatment. The origin of the receptors is a male donor aged 60 or over with stage I lung adenocarcinoma.

This chain connects TRBV6-5 to TRBJ1-1, with D perhaps TRBD1 (5 bases). CDR1 and CDR2 (germline): MNHEY, SVGAGI. Trimming cost V 7 bases and J 3 bases, with 18 bases left between them. This CDR3 comprises 15 residues. The CDR3 DNA is TGTGCCAGCACCACCTGGGGGTATAGGGACACTGAAGCTTTCTTT. Protein sequence: CASTTWGYRDTEAFF.

As to this clone: An end of the junction does not agree with germline; a read error may underlie this. The chain couples TRBV27 to TRBJ1-2, with 7 bases fitting TRBD1. From germline, CDR1 is MNHEY and CDR2 SMNVEV (reference sequence). CDR3 size: 13 residues. The DNA for the CDR3 is TGTGCCAGCAAAATCTCTTTAACAGGGGTCCTTATCTTC. It yields the protein CASKISLTGVLIF.

The J gene is TRBJ1-5, the V gene TRBV7-2, with a tentative D call TRBD1 (5 bases). The V gene lost 2 bases and the J gene lost 5 bases, with 10 bases spanning the gap. The CDR3 has 14 residues. The germline V gene has CDR1 SGHTA and CDR2 FQGNSA. The CDR3 DNA sequence: TGTGCCAGCAGCTTACGGGGGGGGGATCAGCCCCAGCATTTT. It codes for CASSLRGGDQPQHF.

The V call is TRBV7-2, the J call TRBJ2-5; maybe TRBD1 (5 bases). V gave up 0 bases and J gave up 4 bases, with 15 bases separating them. Germline CDR1 and CDR2: SGHTA and FQGNSA. The CDR3 is 16 residues long. The DNA for the CDR3 is TGTGCCAGCAGCTTAGCCCCCCCGACAGTGGGAGAGACCCAGTACTTC. This translates into CASSLAPPTVGETQYF. Supplemented by reference TRBV7-2 and TRBJ2-5, the full variable domain reads GAGVSQSPSNKVTEKGKDVELRCDPISGHTALYWYRQSLGQGLEFLIYFQGNSAPDKSGLPSDRFSAERTGGSVSTLTIQRTQQEDSAVYLCASSLAPPTVGETQYFGPGTRLLVL.

The chain joins TRBV7-8 to TRBJ2-2, with D possibly being TRBD2 (5 bases). Trimming took off 5 bases at V and 4 bases at J, with 14 bases between the two ends. The CDR3 runs 15 residues. In germline, CDR1 is SGHVS, CDR2 FQNEAQ. The CDR3 coding sequence is TGTGCCAGCAGCCTAGAGGGTAACCCCACCGGGGAGCTGTTTTTT. Residues: CASSLEGNPTGELFF.

This clone was found once. This chain joins TRBV28 and TRBJ2-2; D remains unclear. With 8 bases removed from V and 4 bases from J, the gap between germline ends came to 17 bases. The CDR3 consists of 15 residues. Germline V gives CDR1 MDHEN, CDR2 SYDVKM. The CDR3 DNA follows: TGTGCCAGCGGGTCGGCAGGTCGACTCACCGGGGAGCTGTTTTTT. Translating it yields CASGSAGRLTGELFF.

J is TRBJ1-2 and V is TRBV10-1, with D hard to call. Germline V gene lookup returns CDR1 WNHNN and CDR2 SYGVQD (reference sequence). CDR3 length equals 13 residues. Trimming pared 2 bases from V and 5 bases from J, leaving 9 bases between. This CDR3 reads CASSEPGGYGYTF. The CDR3 DNA follows: TGCGCCAGCAGTGAGCCAGGAGGATATGGCTACACCTTC.

The chain is built from TRBV7-9 and TRBJ2-5, with 8 bases aligning to TRBD2. J was trimmed by 2 bases and V by 5 bases; bases with no gene match: 4. The CDR3 extends over 14 amino acids. The germline V gene has CDR1 SEHNR and CDR2 FQNEAQ (reference sequence). CDR3 nucleotide sequence: TGTGCCAGCAGCCTCACTAGCGGACAAGAGACCCAGTACTTC. Translation: CASSLTSGQETQYF. Full variable domain (remainder filled in from reference TRBV7-9 and TRBJ2-5): DTGVSQNPRHKITKRGQNVTFRCDPISEHNRLYWYRQTLGQGPEFLTYFQNEAQLEKSRLLSDRFSAERPKGSFSTLEIQRTEQGDSAMYLCASSLTSGQETQYFGPGTRLLVL.

This clone appeared once. In nucleotides, the CDR3 is TGTGCCAGTAACCAGGGCGTCTTCGGAGGAGCGCAGTATTTT. It translates to CASNQGVFGGAQYF. The chain links TRBV19 to TRBJ2-3; either TRBD1 or TRBD2 may supply D (5 bases each). The CDR3 is 14 residues long. Germline values: CDR1 LNHDA, CDR2 SQIVND (reference sequence). V was trimmed by 7 bases and J by 10 bases, leaving 21 bases between them.

This sequence joins TRBV28 and TRBJ2-3, with D unclear. Germline CDR1 MDHEN, CDR2 SYDVKM. Trimming took 6 bases from V and 0 from J, leaving 10 bases between them. The CDR3 is 14 amino acids. The CDR3: CASRPGRSTDTQYF. The CDR3 nucleotides are TGTGCCAGCAGACCCGGAAGAAGCACAGATACGCAGTATTTT.

J is TRBJ2-3 and V is TRBV9; D may be TRBD1 (6 bases). The CDR3 loop spans 15 amino acids. From germline, CDR1 is SGDLS and CDR2 YYNGEE. The V end lost 4 bases, the J end lost 0 bases, and 12 bases lay between the germline ends. The DNA for the CDR3 is TGTGCCAGCAGCCCCAGGACAGCTAGCACAGATACGCAGTATTTT. This translates into CASSPRTASTDTQYF.

The chain recombines TRBV18 with TRBJ1-1; 9 bases align to TRBD1. CDR3 length: 14 amino acids. J lost 1 base, V lost 5 bases, and 2 bases had no gene match. Germline V gives CDR1 KGHSH, CDR2 LQKENI. CDR3 residues: CASSTGQGNTEAFF. CDR3 coding DNA: TGTGCCAGCTCAACGGGACAGGGGAACACTGAAGCTTTCTTT.

The chain recombines TRBV11-2 with TRBJ1-2; the match to TRBD1 covers 7 bases. The germline CDR1 and CDR2 sequences are SGHAT and FQNNGV. CDR3 length equals 15 residues. V was pared by 5 bases and J by 2 bases, with 8 bases of the junction left unmatched. The CDR3: CASSPRDSPNYGYTF. CDR3 nucleotides: TGTGCCAGCAGCCCCCGGGACAGCCCAAACTATGGCTACACCTTC. The full variable domain, in which reference TRBV11-2 and TRBJ1-2 provide the parts outside the CDR3, is EAGVAQSPRYKIIEKRQSVAFWCNPISGHATLYWYQQILGQGPKLLIQFQNNGVVDDSQLPKDRFSAERLKGVDSTLKIQPAKLEDSAVYLCASSPRDSPNYGYTFGSGTRLTVV.

The gene calls are TRBV5-1 and TRBJ1-2; 9 nucleotides match TRBD1. The V and J ends lost 5 bases and 7 bases, in that order; junction bases with no gene match: 12. Germline lookup yields CDR1 SGHRS and CDR2 YFSETQ. The CDR3 loop spans 15 amino acids. CDR3 residues: CASSQEAQGAGGYTF. CDR3 DNA: TGCGCCAGCAGTCAGGAGGCACAGGGGGCGGGTGGCTACACCTTC.

The V call is TRBV7-9, the J call TRBJ1-1; unclear D gene. CDR3 size: 13 residues. CDR1 SEHNR and CDR2 FQNEAQ come from the germline V gene (reference sequence). Trimming stripped 4 bases from V and 4 bases from J, with 10 bases between. The CDR3: CASSSDIGTEAFF. In DNA, the CDR3 is TGTGCCAGCAGCTCAGACATCGGCACTGAAGCTTTCTTT. Full variable domain (missing parts from reference TRBV7-9 and TRBJ1-1): DTGVSQNPRHKITKRGQNVTFRCDPISEHNRLYWYRQTLGQGPEFLTYFQNEAQLEKSRLLSDRFSAERPKGSFSTLEIQRTEQGDSAMYLCASSSDIGTEAFFGQGTRLTVV.

V gene TRBV19 combines with J gene TRBJ2-5; TRBD2 might be the D (6 bases). The V end was cut by 5 bases, the J end by 4 bases, with 11 bases between. The CDR3 runs 13 residues. Germline V CDR1 and CDR2: LNHDA, SQIVND (reference sequence). The CDR3 bases are TGTGCCAGTAGTGAGGGGACTTTAGAGACCCAGTACTTC. Amino acid sequence: CASSEGTLETQYF.

The V gene is TRBV28, the J gene TRBJ2-5; weak D call: TRBD1 (6 bases). The CDR3 covers 12 residues. Looked up from germline, CDR1 is MDHEN and CDR2 is SYDVKM. V lost 3 bases to trimming and J lost 6 bases, with 8 bases between them. CDR3: CASSFGDKTQYF. The CDR3 bases are TGTGCCAGCAGTTTTGGGGACAAGACCCAGTACTTC.

The chain recombines TRBV4-2 with TRBJ2-3, with TRBD1 matching over 7 bases. Germline trimming cut 3 bases from V and 3 bases from J; bases unmatched to any gene: 6. The germline V gene has CDR1 LGHNA and CDR2 YNFKEQ. This CDR3 is 15 amino acids long. For the CDR3, the DNA is TGTGCCAGCAGCCAGGGACAGCCTACAACAGATACGCAGTATTTT. It codes for CASSQGQPTTDTQYF.

The chain has TRBV5-1 and TRBJ1-1, with 7 nucleotides matching TRBD1. V lost 4 bases, J lost 9 bases, and 12 bases stayed unmatched. Per germline, CDR1 SGHRS and CDR2 YFSETQ. The CDR3 extends over 14 amino acids. CDR3: CASSDGQEQIKAFF. CDR3 nucleotides: TGCGCCAGCAGCGACGGACAGGAGCAAATTAAAGCTTTCTTT.

This clone has a single count. The rearrangement links TRBV4-2 to TRBJ2-7, with D perhaps being TRBD1 or TRBD2 (5 bases each). V lost 5 bases and J lost 4, with 15 bases in between. Germline assignment: CDR1 LGHNA and CDR2 YNFKEQ. The CDR3 is 14 residues long. As DNA, the CDR3 is TGTGCCAGCAGCTTCCGGGACGAAGTATACGAGCAGTACTTC. As protein: CASSFRDEVYEQYF.

This chain links TRBV5-5 with TRBJ2-7; the D gene is possibly TRBD1 (6 bases). Germline V gives CDR1 SGHKS, CDR2 YYEKEE (reference sequence). Deletions cut 0 bases from V and 3 bases from J, with 10 bases between. The CDR3 covers 14 residues. CDR3 in DNA: TGTGCCAGCAGCTTGGCTCAGGGGTTCTACGAGCAGTACTTC. This translates into CASSLAQGFYEQYF.

This chain links TRBV4-3 with TRBJ2-3, with a weak D call TRBD1 (6 bases). The CDR3 extends over 15 amino acids. The germline gives CDR1 LGHNA, CDR2 YSLEER. The V end lost 6 bases, the J end lost 3 bases, and 16 bases lay between the germline ends. CDR3 in amino acids: CASSPDSLGTDTQYF. The CDR3 bases are TGCGCCAGCAGTCCGGACAGTCTGGGTACAGATACGCAGTATTTT.

The V and J genes are TRBV30 and TRBJ1-3; the D is unclear. This CDR3 spans 13 amino acids. Trimming removed 4 bases at V and 0 bases at J, with 7 bases between. CDR1 is GTSNPN, CDR2 SVGIG, per germline (reference sequence). CDR3 DNA sequence: TGTGCCTGGACGGGCTTCTCTGGAAACACCATATATTTT. Residues: CAWTGFSGNTIYF.

The sample holds one count of this clone. The chain has TRBV25-1 and TRBJ2-2; 9 positions match TRBD2. The CDR3 sequence is 16 residues long. Germline-derived CDR1 and CDR2 are MGHDK and SYGVNS. The V gene end was trimmed by 1 base and the J gene end by 6 bases; junction bases not matched to a gene: 6. The CDR3, as DNA: TGTGCCAGCAGTGAATGGGGTAGCGGGAGTGCCGGGGAGCTGTTTTTT. Amino acids: CASSEWGSGSAGELFF.